This TCR beta chain was captured by sequencing in a study of blood T cell repertoires in COVID-19. Authors' methods: Counts of nucleated cells, estimated from reference gene primer amplification, were obtained. TCRdb's table, derived via immunoSEQ multiplex PCR, lists solely in-frame clones and lacks some. V and J calls and clone size come straight from that table; D and trimming were deduced from the DNA. The sample has 200,000 to 250,000 clones, approximately 87% seen once; the top ten hold 3.1%. This CDR3 is built from 12 residues. With V trimmed by 6 bases and J by 11 bases, 4 bases remained unmatched. Germline V gene data show CDR1 as MNHEY and CDR2 as SVGAGI. Adults between about 18 and 95 years of age took part from 24 US areas.

This TCR was recovered from a woman aged 50 to 60 in a cohort exposed to, infected with or recovered from COVID-19 (not recorded which). Sample: PBMCs or T cells enriched from blood (not recorded which). The genes are TRBV6-5 and TRBJ2-1, with 10 nucleotides matching TRBD2. CDR3 loop: CASRASGGKQFF. The CDR3 DNA reads as TGTGCCAGCAGGGCTAGCGGGGGCAAGCAGTTCTTC.